The present T cell receptor beta chain was sequenced within a study of cytomegalovirus exposure and HLA in healthy donors. Libraries were prepared by immunoSEQ multiplex PCR; TCRdb keeps only in-frame clonotypes and omits some of them. Of about 150,000 clones listed, roughly 93% are singletons. A word on this clone: The target antigen is unknown.

Regarding the study as a whole: The study flagged about 160 TCR beta chains as cytomegalovirus-associated. Reported performance of the classifier showed diagnosis of cytomegalovirus status with high specificity and sensitivity.

Per the germline V gene, CDR1 is SGHAT and CDR2 is FQNNGV. V was shortened by 5 bases and J by 1 base, with 18 bases between the two germline ends. The CDR3 runs 17 residues. The sample consisted of PBMCs. The chain couples TRBV11-2 to TRBJ2-4, with D perhaps matching TRBD1 (6 bases). The receptor's source is a man aged 18-30 years in good health and CMV-seropositive. The CDR3 protein is CASSGHQGFYAKNIQYF. CDR3 bases: TGTGCCAGCAGCGGCCACCAGGGGTTCTACGCCAAAAACATTCAGTACTTC.